Listed below are T cell receptor beta chains from one sample, sequenced in a study of blood T cell repertoires in COVID-19. Sequencing used immunoSEQ multiplex PCR; TCRdb keeps in-frame clones, though not all of them. The table lists around 70,000 clones, 90% of them singletons. Specimen: peripheral blood. These receptors were obtained from a man aged 45-65 years with acute or convalescent COVID-19. Both conserved end residues are part of each CDR3. The order of the fields is J gene, clone size, V gene, D gene, CDR3 DNA, CDR3 protein. A D gene is named only where the DNA matches it firmly. Only some rows state a clone size, as once, few, many or a class for expanded clones.

TRBJ2-1 | - | TRBV2 | TRBD1 | TGTGCCAGCAGTTACCGGGACAGGGGGCTCAATGAGCAGTTCTTC | CASSYRDRGLNEQFF
TRBJ1-5 | - | TRBV28 | - | TGTGCCAGCAGTCCTAGGGCGGGGGCCAATCAGCCCCAGCATTTT | CASSPRAGANQPQHF
TRBJ1-5 | - | TRBV4-1 | TRBD1 | TGCGCCAGCAGCTTGGGACAGGGAGTTATCAATCAGCCCCAGCATTTT | CASSLGQGVINQPQHF
TRBJ1-1 | - | TRBV5-1 | TRBD1 | TGCGCCAGCACCCAGGGGGCGCTGGCAGCCTCGCCTGAAGCTTTCTTT | CASTQGALAASPEAFF
TRBJ1-6 | - | TRBV28 | - | TGTGCCAGCAGTCGTCGACTGAGCTCCTATAATTCACCCCTCCACTTT | CASSRRLSSYNSPLHF
TRBJ1-4 | few | TRBV12-3/TRBV12-4 | TRBD1 | TGTGCCAGCGCTGACCGGGACAGTAGGAAACTGTTTTTT | CASADRDSRKLFF
TRBJ2-3 | - | TRBV27 | TRBD2 | TGTGCCAGCAGTCCCCACAGGCCCTTAGCGGGAAGCGGCACAGATACGCAGTATTTT | CASSPHRPLAGSGTDTQYF
TRBJ2-4 | - | TRBV2 | - | TGTGCCAGCAGTGATAACAGGGGGGGCATTCAGTACTTC | CASSDNRGGIQYF
TRBJ2-7 | - | TRBV18 | - | TGTGCCAGCTCAACGCGACGGGCGGGCCTCGACGAGCAGTACTTC | CASSTRRAGLDEQYF
TRBJ2-7 | - | TRBV5-8 | TRBD1 | TGTGCCAGCAGCTTATGGACAGGGGGCATTTACGAGCAGTACTTC | CASSLWTGGIYEQYF
TRBJ2-7 | - | TRBV3-1/TRBV3-2 | - | TGTGCCAGCAGCCAAGATCCGGGAAGAAGCTACGAGCAGTACTTC | CASSQDPGRSYEQYF
TRBJ1-6 | - | TRBV4-3 | TRBD1 | TGCGCCAGCAGCCAAGAGACAGGGACTTCACCCCTCCACTTT | CASSQETGTSPLHF
TRBJ2-5 | - | TRBV4-1 | - | TGCGCCAGCAGCCCCCAAACTCAAGAGACCCAGTACTTC | CASSPQTQETQYF
TRBJ2-1 | once | TRBV19 | TRBD2 | TGTGCCAGTAGTATGGCGGGAGGACGGATAAACAATGAGCAGTTCTTC | CASSMAGGRINNEQFF
TRBJ1-6 | - | TRBV15 | TRBD1 | TGTGCCACCAGCGGAGACAGGGTGTCCTATAATTCACCCCTCCACTTT | CATSGDRVSYNSPLHF
TRBJ2-2 | - | TRBV3-1/TRBV3-2 | TRBD2 | TGTGCCAGCAGCCCTCTAGCGGGGGACACCGGGGAGCTGTTTTTT | CASSPLAGDTGELFF
TRBJ1-2 | - | TRBV19 | - | TGTGCCAGTAGTATAAGGGGTTTCTATGGCTACACCTTC | CASSIRGFYGYTF
TRBJ2-5 | - | TRBV11-2 | TRBD1 | TGTGCCAGCAGCCTAAACCGGGACAGGTTCCAAGAGACCCAGTACTTC | CASSLNRDRFQETQYF
TRBJ1-2 | - | TRBV2 | TRBD1 | TGTGCCAGCAGCCCAATGGGACAGGGGAACTATGGCTACACCTTC | CASSPMGQGNYGYTF
TRBJ2-1 | - | TRBV5-3 | - | TGTGCCGGGGGGAGCTCCTACAATGAGCAGTTCTTC | CAGGSSYNEQFF
TRBJ1-1 | - | TRBV12-3/TRBV12-4 | - | TGTGCCAGCAGGGGAGGGGGTGAAGCTTTCTTT | CASRGGGEAFF
TRBJ1-2 | - | TRBV28 | TRBD1 | TGTGCCAGCAGTCTCCAACGACAGGGTCGTCTAGGCTATGGCTACACCTTC | CASSLQRQGRLGYGYTF
TRBJ1-2 | - | TRBV24-1 | - | TGTGCCACCAGCAAAGGGGAGGGGACTATGGGCTTTAATGGCTACACCTTC | CATSKGEGTMGFNGYTF
TRBJ2-3 | - | TRBV28 | TRBD2 | TGTGCCAGCAGTTTTCTCGCCTACCCTAGCGGGGGGGCGAATACGCAGTATTTT | CASSFLAYPSGGANTQYF
TRBJ2-3 | - | TRBV6-2/TRBV6-3 | TRBD1 | TGTGCCAGCAGTTACTCAGAGGGGGCGGGAGATACGCAGTATTTT | CASSYSEGAGDTQYF
TRBJ2-7 | - | TRBV19 | TRBD2 | TGTGCCAGTAGTATAGGGGCGGGAGGGCTCTACGAGCAGTACTTC | CASSIGAGGLYEQYF
TRBJ2-7 | - | TRBV28 | TRBD2 | TGTGCCAGCACGGGAGGACCCTACGAGCAGTACTTC | CASTGGPYEQYF
TRBJ1-2 | - | TRBV28 | - | TGTGCCAGCAGCAGCGGGACGGGCGGAGGAGTCTATGGCTACACCTTC | CASSSGTGGGVYGYTF
TRBJ1-1 | once | TRBV27 | TRBD1 | TGTGCCAGCAGAGGACAGGTGAACACTGAAGCTTTCTTT | CASRGQVNTEAFF